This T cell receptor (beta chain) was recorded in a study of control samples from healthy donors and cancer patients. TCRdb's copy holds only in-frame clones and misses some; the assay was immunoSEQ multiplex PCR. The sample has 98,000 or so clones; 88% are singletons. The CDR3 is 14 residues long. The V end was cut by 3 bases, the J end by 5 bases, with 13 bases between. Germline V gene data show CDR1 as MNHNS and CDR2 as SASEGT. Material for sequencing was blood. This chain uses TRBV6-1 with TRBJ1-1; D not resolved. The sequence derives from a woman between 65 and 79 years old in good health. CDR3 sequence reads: CASSEWVGRTEAFF. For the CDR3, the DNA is TGTGCCAGCAGTGAGTGGGTCGGTCGGACTGAAGCTTTCTTT.